This T cell receptor (beta chain) comes out of a study of cytomegalovirus exposure and HLA in healthy donors. General study results and limits: Analysis performed later found roughly 18,000 TCR beta sequences associated with HLA alleles at 0.05 false discovery rate. For TCR beta chains, V- and J-gene trimming was later linked to a missense DCLRE1C variant.

V was pared by 5 bases and J by 6 bases, with 7 bases of the junction left unmatched. Germline CDR1 SEHNR, CDR2 FQNEAQ (reference sequence). This CDR3 spans 14 amino acids. PCR employed 60 Vbeta and 13 Jbeta primers. The assay was immunoSEQ multiplex PCR, and TCRdb's table has in-frame clones only and misses some. This sample carries 100,000 to 120,000 clones, over 60% of them seen once, and the ten largest clones take under 3%. With respect to this clone: Its target is not known.

The clonotype originates from a woman between 55 and 75 years old in good health and CMV-seropositive. The V call is TRBV7-9, the J call TRBJ1-5, with 7 bases identical to TRBD1. Sequencing was carried out using PBMCs. CDR3 nucleotide sequence: TGTGCCAGCAGCCGGGACAGCAGGAGTCAGCCCCAGCATTTT. Residues: CASSRDSRSQPQHF. The full variable domain, rest sourced from reference TRBV7-9 and TRBJ1-5, is DTGVSQNPRHKITKRGQNVTFRCDPISEHNRLYWYRQTLGQGPEFLTYFQNEAQLEKSRLLSDRFSAERPKGSFSTLEIQRTEQGDSAMYLCASSRDSRSQPQHFGDGTRLSIL.